The rows below give T cell receptor beta chains drawn from one sample of a study of blood T cell repertoires in COVID-19. The assay was immunoSEQ multiplex PCR, and TCRdb's table has in-frame clones only and misses some. This table holds about 59,000 clones, around three quarters found once. The sequenced sample was peripheral blood. The receptors were gathered from a man aged 60 to 75 with acute or convalescent COVID-19. Both conserved end residues are part of each CDR3. Fields, in order: D gene, CDR3 length, clone size, V gene, J gene, CDR3 DNA, CDR3 protein. The D gene is left open where the match is weak. Clone size is not always given. Where it is, it says once, few, many or a class for expanded clones.

-	15	-	TRBV5-1	TRBJ2-7	TGCGCCAGCAGCTTGGTGACAGATTCTCCCTACGAGCAGTACTTC	CASSLVTDSPYEQYF
-	12	-	TRBV20-1	TRBJ2-7	TGCAGTGCTAGTGGGACTGCAAGGGAGCAGTACTTC	CSASGTAREQYF
-	16	once	TRBV5-1	TRBJ1-2	TGCGCCAGCAGCTTAAAGGGGGAAACAGGGTTTGATGGCTACACCTTC	CASSLKGETGFDGYTF
TRBD2	18	-	TRBV5-8	TRBJ2-1	TGTGCCAGCAGTCAACCTCCGACTAGCGGGATCTCCTACAATGAGCAGTTCTTC	CASSQPPTSGISYNEQFF
TRBD1	14	-	TRBV5-5	TRBJ1-5	TGTGCCAGCAGTTTGGACAGGGTGCATCAGCCCCAGCATTTT	CASSLDRVHQPQHF
-	13	once	TRBV27	TRBJ1-6	TGTGCCAGCAGTTTCGGGAAGAATTCACCCCTCCACTTT	CASSFGKNSPLHF
TRBD1	14	-	TRBV7-2	TRBJ2-7	TGTGCCAGCAGCTCCCGCGGACAGGGGGACGAGCAGTACTTC	CASSSRGQGDEQYF
TRBD1	17	-	TRBV7-2	TRBJ1-5	TGTGCCAGCAGCATGGGGGGTGGAGGGGGCTATAATCAGCCCCAGCATTTT	CASSMGGGGGYNQPQHF
TRBD2	13	-	TRBV30	TRBJ2-1	TGTGCCTGGAGTGTACGCGGGGGCAATGAGCAGTTCTTC	CAWSVRGGNEQFF
-	16	once	TRBV5-8	TRBJ2-2	TGTGCCAGCAGCCTTATCTCTGGGGGCCCCGCCGGGGAGCTGTTTTTT	CASSLISGGPAGELFF
-	16	-	TRBV6-5	TRBJ2-3	TGTGCCAGCAGTTACTCGGTAGCGTCGCGAATAGATACGCAGTATTTT	CASSYSVASRIDTQYF
TRBD2	15	-	TRBV7-2	TRBJ2-1	TGTGCCAGCAGCAAGCGGGAGTTGGAGGGCAATGAGCAGTTCTTC	CASSKRELEGNEQFF
-	13	-	TRBV2	TRBJ2-5	TGTGCCAGCGCTGAAACAATCCAAGAGACCCAGTACTTC	CASAETIQETQYF
-	13	-	TRBV16	TRBJ2-7	TGTGCCAGCAGCCTCTACCGGGGTCCCGAGCAGTACTTC	CASSLYRGPEQYF
TRBD2	14	-	TRBV6-2/TRBV6-3	TRBJ2-3	TGTGCCAGCAGTTATTTGAGCGGGAGGGATACGCAGTATTTT	CASSYLSGRDTQYF
-	12	-	TRBV28	TRBJ1-1	TGTGTAACTAGGCCTACGAACACTGAAGCTTTCTTT	CVTRPTNTEAFF
TRBD2	16	-	TRBV7-8	TRBJ2-1	TGTGCCAGCAGCTCCACCGGGACTAGGAACTACAATGAGCAGTTCTTC	CASSSTGTRNYNEQFF
TRBD1	15	-	TRBV7-9	TRBJ1-1	TGTGCCAGCAGCTCCCGGACAGGGATGAACACTGAAGCTTTCTTT	CASSSRTGMNTEAFF
-	13	-	TRBV19	TRBJ1-2	TGTGCCAGTAGTCGCCTACGACAGCATGGCTACACCTTC	CASSRLRQHGYTF
-	16	-	TRBV18	TRBJ2-2	TGTGCCAGCTCACCTCCGGTACAGGTGAACACCGGGGAGCTGTTTTTT	CASSPPVQVNTGELFF
TRBD1	15	-	TRBV4-1	TRBJ1-2	TGCGCCAGCGCCGCAGAGGGACAGGGCCGGACAGGCTACACCTTC	CASAAEGQGRTGYTF
-	10	-	TRBV29-1	TRBJ1-2	TGCAGCGTTGAAGCAGTTGGCTACACCTTC	CSVEAVGYTF
-	13	-	TRBV12-3/TRBV12-4	TRBJ1-5	TGTGCCAGCAGTTTTTCAAGGGAGCAGCCCCAGCATTTT	CASSFSREQPQHF
-	15	once	TRBV6-5	TRBJ1-2	TGTGCCAGCAGCAGGACCGCGGCAGGTCAGCGGGGCTACACCTTC	CASSRTAAGQRGYTF
-	13	-	TRBV6-5	TRBJ1-1	TGTGCCAGCAGTATGACAACGAACACTGAAGCTTTCTTT	CASSMTTNTEAFF
-	13	-	TRBV29-1	TRBJ1-2	TGCACCGTTGGTGGAGAGTCGGTTGGAGGCTACACCTTC	CTVGGESVGGYTF
-	15	-	TRBV2	TRBJ1-5	TGTGCCAGCAAAAGTCTTACAGGTCAGAATCAGCCCCAGCATTTT	CASKSLTGQNQPQHF
-	14	-	TRBV27	TRBJ1-5	TGTGCCAGCAGTCGAGGAGGAGGCAATCAGCCCCAGCATTTT	CASSRGGGNQPQHF